This TCR beta chain was observed in a study of cytomegalovirus exposure and HLA in healthy donors (dated by TCRdb to 2016 to 2017). Turning to the overall study: According to an earlier analysis of a few hundred of the donors, some 180 million T cells yielded over 90 million unique TCR beta sequences and about 300 Gb of sequence data. Roughly 300 gigabases of sequencing data and 70 million to 85 million unique TCR sequences were included in an early release covering 500 to 750 HLA-typed donors. Among the roughly 390 genotyped donors, roughly 80% belonged to the genetic ancestry cluster associated with self-reported Caucasian donors. The study was designed to test whether signatures of past pathogen exposure could be identified by cataloging public T cell receptors. Using immunosequencing, the study profiled T cell repertoires from 500 to 800 subjects and related those repertoires to cytomegalovirus serostatus. Besides the first cohort of under 700 subjects, a separate validation cohort made up of roughly 130 different subjects was used. To predict cytomegalovirus infection status, the study brought together high-throughput TCR immunosequencing, statistical association of individual TCRs with disease status, and machine learning. In a later analysis, previously published TCR beta repertoires from about 640 donors were re-analyzed and high-resolution HLA genotyping was added so that TCR occurrence patterns could be studied. Rather than using new phenotypic data, the later analysis identified candidate immune exposures from TCR beta sequences and from how often those sequences occurred across donors. To decide whether each TCR beta V gene segment behaved as functional or pseudogenic, an earlier analysis of some 540 of the donors relied on high-throughput TCR beta sequencing. Donor age, sex, ethnicity and CMV serostatus were collected together with the repertoire data. Genome-wide SNP genotypes for about 65% of the 666 donors were used in a later genetic analysis, which treated that subset as a discovery cohort. All discovery cohort repertoires had been generated using a single sequencing platform. HLA typing covered class I and class II loci at four-digit resolution. The number of donors typed differed by locus, with roughly 629-640 for A, B, C, DRB1 and DQB1, 522 for DQA1, 600 to 610 for DPA1, and around 450 for DPB1. Because of strong linkage in the cohort, five DR-DQ haplotypes were treated as single units for association and clustering. Among under 450 genotyped donors of the cohort, an average of 235,054 unique TCR beta nucleotide sequences were sequenced per donor, approximately 20% of them non-productive.

The method behind the library was the immunoSEQ multiplex PCR assay. For the multiplex PCR, a mixture combining 60 forward primers for TCR Vbeta segments and 13 reverse primers for TCR Jbeta segments was used. A multiplex PCR assay on genomic DNA amplified the CDR3 region of rearranged TCR beta genes. The Illumina HiSeq System was used to sequence the amplified TCR beta libraries as 87-base-pair reads. On the authors' methods: A later analysis counted 75 million to 100 million unique TCR beta chains across the 640 or so repertoires, and 10 million to 11 million of these chains were shared by at least two donors. To remove PCR and sequencing errors, raw reads were error-corrected and collapsed into unique sequences using a nearest-neighbor algorithm that merged closely related sequences. To assign V, D and J gene segments, CDR3 sequences were aligned to IMGT reference sequences. For a sequence to be retained, at least a six-nucleotide match to both a V gene segment and a J gene segment was required. A rearrangement was called productive if the CDR3 had no stop codons and remained in frame with V and J, and every other rearrangement was called non-productive. Following IMGT convention, CDR3 was defined as the stretch from the second conserved V-encoded cysteine to the conserved J-encoded phenylalanine. The earlier analysis of approximately 590 of the donors excluded any sequence lacking an unambiguous match to a single V gene segment. In an earlier analysis of 587 of the donors, V segments were called functional above 56.7% productive rearrangements and were called segregating when the between-donor standard deviation exceeded 5%. A statistical classification framework was built for diagnosing cytomegalovirus status from the catalog of TCR beta chain sequences. In a later analysis, V and J genes were assigned by comparing TCR nucleotide sequences against IMGT/GENE-DB human TR gene sequences. In a later analysis, CDR3 sequences and most-parsimonious VDJ recombination scenarios were assigned using the TCRdist pipeline. A later analysis defined each TCR beta chain by its CDR3 amino acid sequence plus V-gene family, and excluded reads lacking a unique V-gene family. As a way to deal with suspected cross-contamination and a sequencing artifact, a later analysis dropped more than 500 nucleotide sequences that were highly shared and had low generation probability. In a later analysis, a clonal expansion index was calculated for each public chain from normalized within-repertoire ranks of inferred template counts. In a later analysis, generation probabilities were computed using a VDJ recombination model fitted to out-of-frame rearrangements, and the results were checked against IGoR. Hypergeometric tests were used in a later analysis to score TCR-TCR, TCR-HLA and TCR-CMV co-occurrence, with a repertoire-size bias correction applied to the TCR pairs. To estimate false discovery rates, a later analysis permuted the HLA or CMV assignments 20 times. A later analysis grouped co-occurring TCRs with DBSCAN, adding TCRdist sequence similarity when clustering within HLA-allele-positive subsets. Co-occurrence clustering excluded repertoires with fewer than 30,000 or more than 120,000 public chains, plus five with anomalous nucleotide sharing. The table comes from immuneACCESS by way of TCRdb, which keeps in-frame sequences with V and J called. Part of the clones is missing from these tables; in studies checked, under half for an unresolved V gene and the rest for unknown reasons. V and J calls and clone size are given by that table; D and trimming were obtained from the DNA. This sample is represented by about 89,000 clones; approximately 79% of them were singletons. The ten largest clones take up roughly 1.8% of the sample.

The germline V gene (reference sequence) yields SEHNR for CDR1 and FQNEAQ for CDR2. V and J lose 4 bases and 3 bases, and a span of 16 bases separates them. The CDR3, from cysteine to phenylalanine, totals 15 residues. Only the CDR3 region is kept as DNA, spanning 45 bases read in frame from base 1. A remark on this clone: It lacks a known antigen. No base-level quality is on record; no much larger clone is a single base apart.

What the research found in general, with its limitations: Strong co-occurrence of HLA alleles, especially DR and DQ, made assigning TCR associations to individual alleles difficult. In a later analysis, TCR association rates were found to vary across HLA loci, with the most associated TCRs seen for DRB1 alleles and the fewest for HLA-C alleles. The cohort was sequenced for TCR beta chains only, and without alpha or paired-chain data the features that could be detected were limited. According to a later analysis, parvovirus B19, influenza, CMV and Epstein-Barr virus appeared linked to several top co-occurrence clusters. A group of highly shared sequence variants was considered likely to be a technical artifact of the sequencing pipeline. The presence/absence analyses assumed that sequencing depth was roughly uniform across donors, and that assumption may not be true. A total of 164 TCR beta chains were listed by the study as associated with cytomegalovirus. The earlier analysis of 450 to 700 of the donors excluded 15 to 20 rarely observed V segments, including chromosome 9 orphons, because counts were too low. The authors suggested that the approach could potentially be generalized to other disease states and immunological phenotypes. Immune exposure information for the cohort was limited to CMV serostatus. Because HLA typing was missing for some donors at each locus, association tests included only the typed subset. Three of the identified cytomegalovirus-associated TCR beta chains were confirmed in vitro to be specific for cytomegalovirus antigens. In a later genetic analysis, fewer N-insertions in productive TCRs were reported among donors in an Asian-associated ancestry cluster than the roughly 700-donor mean. At a false discovery rate of 0.05, a later analysis linked fewer than 20,000 TCR beta sequences to specific HLA alleles. According to a later analysis, most CMV-associated TCR beta chains appeared to be HLA-restricted, and the HLA associations seemed to be driven largely by CMV exposure. The 87-base-pair reads could not distinguish some IMGT-functional V segments, including TRBV6-2 and TRBV6-3, so those segments were excluded. An earlier analysis of approximately 570 of the donors showed that most TCR beta V segments appeared in productive rearrangements either about 87% or about 30% of the time, which broadly matched IMGT annotations. Compared with equally common non-associated chains, HLA-associated TCR beta chains in a later analysis were more clonally expanded and had lower generation probabilities. Most TCR sequences were seen in very few donors, while some public TCRs were found in many individuals. V-gene and J-gene trimming of TCR beta chains was associated with a missense DCLRE1C variant in a later genetic analysis, and the association was replicated in an independent cohort. The classifier was reported to diagnose cytomegalovirus status with high specificity and sensitivity in both the original and validation cohorts. A further reported finding was that TCR beta sequences accurately predicted the HLA-A and HLA-B alleles for most subjects in the first cohort. Correlated functional status among segregating V segments might reflect linkage disequilibrium, but an unknown experimental factor could not be ruled out.

In total, approximately 700 healthy bone marrow donors made up the cohort. At the time of sampling, every cohort member was nominally healthy, though immune exposures that went unrecorded were likely present. The donor was CMV seronegative and was included in the group of under 450 seronegative cohort members. Every donor gave a peripheral blood sample, and the peripheral blood mononuclear cells from that sample were used for TCR beta sequencing. The Qiagen DNeasy Blood Extraction Kit was used to extract genomic DNA from the blood cell samples. Sequencing was done on a sample of PBMCs. This sequence was found in a male donor in good health and CMV-seronegative. Recombination linked TRBV7-9 to TRBJ2-7; matching of 6 bases hints at TRBD1 as the D gene. The CDR3 protein sequence reads: CASSSTTGSHYEQYF. The bases are TGTGCCAGCAGCTCCACCACAGGGTCCCACTACGAGCAGTACTTC.